Given below is one T cell receptor (beta chain) in context. The assay was immunoSEQ multiplex PCR, and TCRdb's table has in-frame clones only and misses some. The sample has approximately 280,000 clones, around 88% seen once. Trimming took off 2 bases at V and 4 bases at J, with 2 bases between the two ends. CDR1 MDHEN and CDR2 SYDVKM come from the germline V gene. The CDR3 sequence is 11 residues long. All recovered Cohort 3 donors got two negative PCRs, got clearance, or saw symptom resolution. These data are taken from a study of blood T cell repertoires in COVID-19. The source material was PBMCs or T cells enriched from blood (not recorded which). The rearrangement uses TRBV28 and TRBJ1-1; D is unclear. The TCR sequence derives from a woman aged 40 to 49 who had recovered from COVID-19. The CDR3: CASSLLTEAFF. DNA for the CDR3: TGTGCCAGCAGTTTACTCACTGAAGCTTTCTTT.